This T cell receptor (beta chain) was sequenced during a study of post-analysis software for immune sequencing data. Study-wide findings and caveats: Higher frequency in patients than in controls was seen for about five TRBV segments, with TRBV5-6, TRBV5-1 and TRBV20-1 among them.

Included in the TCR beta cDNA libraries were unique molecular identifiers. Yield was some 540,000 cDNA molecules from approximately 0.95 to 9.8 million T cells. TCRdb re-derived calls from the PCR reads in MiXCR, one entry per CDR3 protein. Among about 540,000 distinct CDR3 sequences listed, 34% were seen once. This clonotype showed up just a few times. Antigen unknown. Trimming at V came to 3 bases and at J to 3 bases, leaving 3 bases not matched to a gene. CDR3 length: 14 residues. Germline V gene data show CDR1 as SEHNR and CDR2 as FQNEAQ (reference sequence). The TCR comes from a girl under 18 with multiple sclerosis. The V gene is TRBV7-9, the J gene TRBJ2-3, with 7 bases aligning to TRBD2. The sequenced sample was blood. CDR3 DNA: TGTGCCAGCAGCTTCCGGGGACTAACAGATACGCAGTATTTT. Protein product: CASSFRGLTDTQYF.